Below are 5 T cell receptor beta chains sequenced from a single sample in a study of OX40 agonist ivuxolimab in advanced cancers. Data came from immunoSEQ multiplex PCR; TCRdb stores just in-frame clones and leaves some out. The sample holds 60,000 to 100,000 clones; about nine tenths are singletons and the top ten take approximately 10%. Sequenced here: CD4+ or CD8+ T cells sorted from blood, sampled in a trial of the OX40 agonist ivuxolimab. Source of these receptors: an adult with an advanced solid tumor such as melanoma, head and neck, liver or kidney cancer.

The chain recombines TRBV6-5 with TRBJ1-2; a possible D gene is TRBD1 (5 bases). The CDR3 is made up of 15 amino acids. CDR1 and CDR2 from the germline V gene are MNHEY and SVGAGI. V was pared by 4 bases and J by 5 bases, with 17 bases between. In DNA, the CDR3 is TGTGCCAGCAGTTCTCCGGGACTGACCCGTTATGGCTACACCTTC. This translates into CASSSPGLTRYGYTF.

The V and J genes are TRBV9 and TRBJ2-3; D gene ambiguous. Per the germline V gene, CDR1 is SGDLS and CDR2 is YYNGEE. V shed 3 bases and J shed 1 base, with 15 bases lying between them. CDR3 length: 16 residues. For the CDR3, the DNA is TGTGCCAGCAGCGGCGGCAGGCAGGAAGGCACAGATACGCAGTATTTT. This translates into CASSGGRQEGTDTQYF.

The V and J genes are TRBV11-2 and TRBJ1-1; D is perhaps TRBD1 (5 bases). Germline CDR1 SGHAT, CDR2 FQNNGV. This CDR3 is built from 13 residues. V shed 2 bases and J shed 4 bases, with 8 bases lying between them. CDR3 region: CASSLPGSTEAFF. CDR3 nucleotides: TGTGCCAGCAGCTTACCAGGGAGCACTGAAGCTTTCTTT. Full variable domain (missing parts from reference TRBV11-2 and TRBJ1-1): EAGVAQSPRYKIIEKRQSVAFWCNPISGHATLYWYQQILGQGPKLLIQFQNNGVVDDSQLPKDRFSAERLKGVDSTLKIQPAKLEDSAVYLCASSLPGSTEAFFGQGTRLTVV.

The chain couples TRBV5-4 to TRBJ2-7; a weak D match, TRBD2 (6 bases). Germline CDR1 reads SGHNT; CDR2 reads YYREEE (reference sequence). CDR3 length equals 15 residues. Between the trimmed V and J ends, which lost 2 bases and 0 bases, there was a span of 12 bases. CDR3 nucleotides: TGTGCCAGCAGCTTAGTGCGGGGCCCCTCCTACGAGCAGTACTTC. Protein sequence: CASSLVRGPSYEQYF.

J is TRBJ1-3 and V is TRBV27, with no clear D. This CDR3 comprises 13 residues. V was trimmed by 6 bases and J by 4 bases, leaving 10 bases between them. CDR1 is MNHEY, CDR2 SMNVEV, per germline (reference sequence). DNA of the CDR3: TGTGCCAGCAGGACCCCGGTCGGAAACACCATATATTTT. Amino acid sequence: CASRTPVGNTIYF.